Listed below are T cell receptor beta chains from one sample, sequenced in a study of blood T cell repertoires in COVID-19. Produced via immunoSEQ multiplex PCR; TCRdb's table is partial and in-frame only. Of roughly 250,000 clones listed, 84% are singletons. Sequenced input: peripheral blood. Receptors originate from a human donor in a cohort sampled during active COVID-19. Each CDR3 is given with its conserved first and last residue. Each record gives: V gene, clone size, J gene, D gene, CDR3 protein, CDR3 DNA. A D gene is named only where the DNA matches it firmly. Clone size appears in some rows only: once, few, many, or a class for an expanded clone.

>TRBV6-5|-|TRBJ2-3|TRBD1
CASKSTGVTDTQYF
TGTGCCAGCAAATCCACAGGGGTCACAGATACGCAGTATTTT
>TRBV4-3|-|TRBJ2-3|-
CASSQDSTGTDTQYF
TGCGCCAGCAGCCAAGATAGCACCGGCACAGATACGCAGTATTTT
>TRBV21-1|large|TRBJ2-2|-
CASSKERYTGELFF
TGTGCCAGCAGCAAAGAACGGTACACCGGGGAGCTGTTTTTT
>TRBV18|-|TRBJ1-2|-
CASSPEAENGYTF
TGTGCCAGCTCACCCGAGGCCGAGAATGGCTACACCTTC
>TRBV15|-|TRBJ1-4|-
CATSPIRQGQLFF
TGTGCCACCAGCCCGATACGCCAGGGGCAACTGTTTTTT
>TRBV18|-|TRBJ2-7|TRBD1
CASSPDRGLPYF
TGTGCCAGCTCGCCCGACAGGGGGCTTCCGTACTTC
>TRBV12-5|-|TRBJ2-6|TRBD1
CASGLEIRGTGRLSGANVLTF
TGTGCTAGTGGTTTGGAGATTCGGGGGACAGGGCGACTTTCTGGGGCCAACGTCCTGACTTTC
>TRBV7-2|-|TRBJ2-7|-
CASSLNFPPPLYEQYF
TGTGCCAGCAGCTTAAACTTCCCGCCCCCTCTGTACGAGCAGTACTTC
>TRBV7-8|-|TRBJ2-5|-
CASSLEPLAAETQYF
TGTGCCAGCAGCTTAGAACCTTTAGCGGCCGAGACCCAGTACTTC
>TRBV21-1|-|TRBJ2-7|-
CASSKGAYEQYF
TGTGCCAGCAGCAAAGGAGCGTACGAGCAGTACTTC
>TRBV7-9|-|TRBJ2-7|TRBD1
CASSFGKGTGVSEQYF
TGTGCCAGCAGCTTCGGTAAAGGGACAGGGGTTTCCGAGCAGTACTTC
>TRBV6-1|-|TRBJ1-1|-
CASSDAGQANTEAFF
TGTGCCAGCAGTGACGCAGGACAAGCAAACACTGAAGCTTTCTTT
>TRBV11-1|-|TRBJ2-4|TRBD1
CASSYRTGRGIQYF
TGTGCCAGCAGCTACAGGACAGGGAGAGGCATTCAGTACTTC
>TRBV27|few|TRBJ2-7|-
CATLGQGGYEQYF
TGTGCCACCTTGGGTCAGGGGGGCTACGAGCAGTACTTC
>TRBV6-2/TRBV6-3|once|TRBJ2-1|TRBD2
CASSPPGLGYNEQFF
TGTGCCAGCAGTCCGCCGGGACTAGGTTACAATGAGCAGTTCTTC
>TRBV5-1|-|TRBJ2-3|TRBD1
CASSQGTAGHEQYF
TGCGCCAGCAGCCAAGGGACAGCCGGCCATGAGCAGTATTTT
>TRBV10-3|-|TRBJ2-5|TRBD2
CAMSGGATLQETQYF
TGTGCCATGAGCGGGGGGGCGACCCTCCAAGAGACCCAGTACTTC
>TRBV12-3/TRBV12-4|-|TRBJ1-4|-
CASGPTNEKLFF
TGTGCCAGCGGGCCAACTAATGAAAAACTGTTTTTT
>TRBV2|-|TRBJ1-5|TRBD1
CASSPRQGGGQPQHF
TGTGCCAGCAGTCCCAGACAGGGAGGAGGTCAGCCCCAGCATTTT
>TRBV18|-|TRBJ2-5|TRBD2
CASSPQLAGGQETQYF
TGTGCCAGCTCACCACAACTAGCGGGGGGACAAGAGACCCAGTACTTC
>TRBV12-5|-|TRBJ1-3|-
CASGPLTVGRRNTIYF
TGTGCTAGTGGCCCCCTGACAGTGGGAAGACGAAACACCATATATTTT
>TRBV18|-|TRBJ1-4|-
CASSLRQVKNEKLFF
TGTGCCAGCTCTCTCCGACAGGTCAAAAATGAAAAACTGTTTTTT
>TRBV7-2|once|TRBJ2-7|TRBD1
CASVRTRDSSYEQYF
TGTGCCAGCGTAAGGACCCGGGACAGCTCCTACGAGCAGTACTTC
>TRBV5-5|-|TRBJ1-1|-
CASSLDTNTEAFF
TGTGCCAGCAGCTTGGACACGAACACTGAAGCTTTCTTT
>TRBV4-2|-|TRBJ1-1|-
CASSQDLGGLQHMNTEAFF
TGTGCCAGCAGCCAAGATCTGGGGGGGCTACAACATATGAACACTGAAGCTTTCTTT
>TRBV28|-|TRBJ1-5|TRBD1
CASSWDRSNQPQHF
TGTGCCAGCAGTTGGGACAGGAGCAATCAGCCCCAGCATTTT
>TRBV2|-|TRBJ1-5|-
CASSDSQGFQPQHF
TGTGCCAGCAGTGATTCGCAGGGGTTTCAGCCCCAGCATTTT
>TRBV28|-|TRBJ2-1|TRBD2
CASSFTSGRYNEQFF
TGTGCCAGCAGTTTCACTAGCGGGAGGTACAATGAGCAGTTCTTC
>TRBV12-3/TRBV12-4|once|TRBJ1-5|-
CASSVTWNQPQHF
TGTGCCAGCAGTGTCACTTGGAATCAGCCCCAGCATTTT
>TRBV2|-|TRBJ1-6|TRBD1
CASRGQGGNSPLHF
TGTGCCAGCAGAGGACAGGGGGGAAATTCACCCCTCCACTTT
>TRBV2|-|TRBJ2-1|TRBD2
CASRDNWAGDPYNEQFF
TGTGCCAGCAGGGATAATTGGGCGGGAGATCCCTACAATGAGCAGTTCTTC
>TRBV9|-|TRBJ1-5|TRBD1
CASSPRDSQDSNQPQHF
TGTGCCAGCAGCCCTCGGGACAGTCAGGATAGCAATCAGCCCCAGCATTTT
>TRBV7-9|few|TRBJ1-2|-
CASSLTAANYGYTF
TGTGCCAGCAGCTTAACGGCGGCTAACTATGGCTACACCTTC
>TRBV4-1|-|TRBJ1-4|-
CASSLTEGNEKLFF
TGCGCCAGCAGTCTGACAGAAGGAAATGAAAAACTGTTTTTT
>TRBV18|-|TRBJ2-7|TRBD1
CASSPDRGLEQYF
TGTGCCAGCTCACCAGACAGGGGGCTCGAGCAGTACTTC